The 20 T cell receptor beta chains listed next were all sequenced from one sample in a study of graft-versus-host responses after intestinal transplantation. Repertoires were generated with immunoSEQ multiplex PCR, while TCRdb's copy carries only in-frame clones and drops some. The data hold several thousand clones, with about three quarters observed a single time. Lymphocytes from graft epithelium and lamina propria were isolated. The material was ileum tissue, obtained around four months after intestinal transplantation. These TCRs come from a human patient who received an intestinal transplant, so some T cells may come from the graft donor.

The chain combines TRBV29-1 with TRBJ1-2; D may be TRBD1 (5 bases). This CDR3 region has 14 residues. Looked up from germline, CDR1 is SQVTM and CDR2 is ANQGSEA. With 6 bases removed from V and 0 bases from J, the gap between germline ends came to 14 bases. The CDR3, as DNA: TGCAGCGTCTTGCAGGGACCCGCTAACTATGGCTACACCTTC. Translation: CSVLQGPANYGYTF.

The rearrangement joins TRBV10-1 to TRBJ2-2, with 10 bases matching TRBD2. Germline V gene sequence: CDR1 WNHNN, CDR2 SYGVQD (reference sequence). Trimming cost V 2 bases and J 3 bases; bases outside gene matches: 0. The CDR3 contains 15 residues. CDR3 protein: CASSESGRDTGELFF. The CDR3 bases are TGCGCCAGCAGTGAGAGCGGGAGGGACACCGGGGAGCTGTTTTTT.

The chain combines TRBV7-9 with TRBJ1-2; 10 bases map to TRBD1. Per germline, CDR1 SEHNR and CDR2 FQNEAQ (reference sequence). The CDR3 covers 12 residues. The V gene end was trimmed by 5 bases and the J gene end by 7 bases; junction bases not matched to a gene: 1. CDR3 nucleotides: TGTGCCAGCAGCGGGACAGGGGTTGGCTACACCTTC. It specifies CASSGTGVGYTF. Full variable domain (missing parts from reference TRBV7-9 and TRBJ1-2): DTGVSQNPRHKITKRGQNVTFRCDPISEHNRLYWYRQTLGQGPEFLTYFQNEAQLEKSRLLSDRFSAERPKGSFSTLEIQRTEQGDSAMYLCASSGTGVGYTFGSGTRLTVV.

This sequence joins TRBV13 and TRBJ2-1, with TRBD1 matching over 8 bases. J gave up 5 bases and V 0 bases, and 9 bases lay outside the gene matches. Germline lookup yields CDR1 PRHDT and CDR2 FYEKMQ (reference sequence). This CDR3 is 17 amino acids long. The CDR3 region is CASSLGQGVPFDNEQFF. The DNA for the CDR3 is TGTGCCAGCAGCTTAGGACAGGGGGTCCCGTTTGACAATGAGCAGTTCTTC.

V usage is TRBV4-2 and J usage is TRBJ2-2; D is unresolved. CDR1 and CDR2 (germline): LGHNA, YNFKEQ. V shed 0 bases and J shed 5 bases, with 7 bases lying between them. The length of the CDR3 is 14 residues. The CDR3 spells CASSQELETGELFF. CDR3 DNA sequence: TGTGCCAGCAGCCAAGAACTTGAGACCGGGGAGCTGTTTTTT.

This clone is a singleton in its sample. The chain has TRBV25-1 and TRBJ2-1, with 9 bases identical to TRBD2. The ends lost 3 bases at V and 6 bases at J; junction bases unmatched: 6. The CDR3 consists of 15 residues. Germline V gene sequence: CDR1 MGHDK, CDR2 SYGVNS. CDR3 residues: CASSDPTSGRNEQFF. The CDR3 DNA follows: TGTGCCAGCAGTGACCCTACTAGCGGGCGCAATGAGCAGTTCTTC.

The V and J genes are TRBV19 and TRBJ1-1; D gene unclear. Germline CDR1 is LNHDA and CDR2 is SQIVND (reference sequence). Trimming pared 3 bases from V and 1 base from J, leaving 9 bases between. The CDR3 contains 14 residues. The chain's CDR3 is CASSIYLQNTEAFF. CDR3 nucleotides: TGTGCCAGTAGTATCTATCTTCAGAACACTGAAGCTTTCTTT.

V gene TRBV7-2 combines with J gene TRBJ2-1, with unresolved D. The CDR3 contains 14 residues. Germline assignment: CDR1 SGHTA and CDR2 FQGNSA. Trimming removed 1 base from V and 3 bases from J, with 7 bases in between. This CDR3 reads CASSLEAYYNEQFF. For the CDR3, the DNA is TGTGCCAGCAGCTTAGAAGCGTACTACAATGAGCAGTTCTTC.

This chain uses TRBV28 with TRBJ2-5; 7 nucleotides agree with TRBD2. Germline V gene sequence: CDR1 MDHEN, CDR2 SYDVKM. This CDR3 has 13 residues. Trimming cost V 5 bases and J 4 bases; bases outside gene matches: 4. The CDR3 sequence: CASSGSGTETQYF. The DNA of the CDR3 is TGTGCCAGCAGTGGGAGCGGGACAGAGACCCAGTACTTC.

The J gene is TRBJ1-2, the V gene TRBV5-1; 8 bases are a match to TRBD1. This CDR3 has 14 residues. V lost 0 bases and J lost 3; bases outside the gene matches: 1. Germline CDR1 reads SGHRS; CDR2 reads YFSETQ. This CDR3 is CASSLEQGDYGYTF. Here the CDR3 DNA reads TGCGCCAGCAGCTTGGAACAGGGGGACTATGGCTACACCTTC.

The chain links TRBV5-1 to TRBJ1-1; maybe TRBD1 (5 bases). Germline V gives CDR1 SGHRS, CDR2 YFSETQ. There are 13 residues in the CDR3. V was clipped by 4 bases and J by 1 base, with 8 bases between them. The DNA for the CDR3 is TGCGCCAGCAGCCCGGGGGGGAACACTGAAGCTTTCTTT. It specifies CASSPGGNTEAFF.

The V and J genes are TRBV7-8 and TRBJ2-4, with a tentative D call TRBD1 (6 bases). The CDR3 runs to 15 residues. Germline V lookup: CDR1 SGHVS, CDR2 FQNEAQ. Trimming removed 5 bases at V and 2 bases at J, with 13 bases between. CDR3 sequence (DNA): TGTGCCAGCAGCCCAGGGGTGGCCACCAAAAACATTCAGTACTTC. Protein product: CASSPGVATKNIQYF.

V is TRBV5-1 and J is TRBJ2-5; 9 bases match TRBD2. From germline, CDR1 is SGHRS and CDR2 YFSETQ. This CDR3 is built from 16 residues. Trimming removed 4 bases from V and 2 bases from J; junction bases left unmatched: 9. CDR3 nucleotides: TGCGCCAGCAGCCTAACTAGCGGGCTAAATCAAGAGACCCAGTACTTC. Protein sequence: CASSLTSGLNQETQYF.

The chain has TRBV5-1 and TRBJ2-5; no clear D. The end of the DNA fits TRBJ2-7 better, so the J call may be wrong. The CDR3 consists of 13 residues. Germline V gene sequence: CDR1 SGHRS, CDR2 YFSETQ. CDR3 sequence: CASSLGTTYEQYF. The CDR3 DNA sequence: TGCGCCAGCAGCCTCGGTACAACCTACGAGCAGTACTTC.

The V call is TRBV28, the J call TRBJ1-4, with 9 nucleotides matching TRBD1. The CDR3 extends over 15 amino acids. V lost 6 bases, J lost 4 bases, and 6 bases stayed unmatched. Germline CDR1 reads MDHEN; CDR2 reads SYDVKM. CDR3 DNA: TGTGCCAGCAGCCGGGACAGGGTCATTAATGAAAAACTGTTTTTT. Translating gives CASSRDRVINEKLFF.

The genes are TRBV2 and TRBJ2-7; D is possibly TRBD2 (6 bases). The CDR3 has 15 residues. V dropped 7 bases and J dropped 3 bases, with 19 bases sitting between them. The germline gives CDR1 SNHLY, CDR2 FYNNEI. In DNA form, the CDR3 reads TGTGCCAGCAACGGGTTGGGAGCGGGTCACTACGAGCAGTACTTC. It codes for CASNGLGAGHYEQYF.

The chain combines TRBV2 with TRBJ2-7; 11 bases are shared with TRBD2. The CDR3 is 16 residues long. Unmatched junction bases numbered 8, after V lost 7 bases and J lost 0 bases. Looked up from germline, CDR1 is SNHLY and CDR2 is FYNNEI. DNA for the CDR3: TGTGCCAGCACCGATGATAGCGGGAGGGCCTCCTACGAGCAGTACTTC. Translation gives CASTDDSGRASYEQYF. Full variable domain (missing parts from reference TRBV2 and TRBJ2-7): EPEVTQTPSHQVTQMGQEVILRCVPISNHLYFYWYRQILGQKVEFLVSFYNNEISEKSEIFDDQFSVERPDGSNFTLKIRSTKLEDSAMYFCASTDDSGRASYEQYFGPGTRLTVT.

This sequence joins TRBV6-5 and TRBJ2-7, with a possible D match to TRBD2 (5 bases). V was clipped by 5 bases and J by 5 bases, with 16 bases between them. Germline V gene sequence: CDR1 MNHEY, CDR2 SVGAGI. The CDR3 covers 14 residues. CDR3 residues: CASSPAGSVNEQYF. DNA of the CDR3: TGTGCCAGCAGTCCCGCGGGCTCCGTCAACGAGCAGTACTTC.

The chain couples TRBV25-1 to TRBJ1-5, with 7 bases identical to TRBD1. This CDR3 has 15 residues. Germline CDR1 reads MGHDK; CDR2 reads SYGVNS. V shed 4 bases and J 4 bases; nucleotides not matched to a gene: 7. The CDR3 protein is CASSGTGVGNQPQHF. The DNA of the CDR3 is TGTGCCAGCAGTGGAACAGGGGTCGGAAATCAGCCCCAGCATTTT.

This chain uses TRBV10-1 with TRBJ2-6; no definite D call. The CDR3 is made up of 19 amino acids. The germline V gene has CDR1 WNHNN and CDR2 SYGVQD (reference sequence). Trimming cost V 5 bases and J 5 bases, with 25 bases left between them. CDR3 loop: CASSRCKRSHKSRANVLTF. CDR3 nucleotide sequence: TGCGCCAGCAGTCGTTGCAAAAGATCGCACAAAAGTCGGGCCAACGTCCTGACTTTC.